The clone carrying this T cell receptor beta chain appeared a single time. The antigen remains undetermined. The V gene lost 5 bases and the J gene lost 8 bases, with 24 bases spanning the gap. The CDR3 is 16 residues long. CDR1 and CDR2 (germline): SGHTA, FQGTGA. The sample originates from a study of T cell responses to AZD1222 COVID-19 vaccine. Study-wide points: Unmutated variant regions are reportedly targeted by nearly half of spike-specific TCRs. Across the whole spike, CD4 TCRs peaked at regions 160-218 and 743-854.

Generated by immunoSEQ multiplex PCR, the TCRdb table keeps only in-frame clones and is missing some. The repertoire includes approximately 130,000 clones, about nine tenths of them detected once, and 8% to 10% sits in the top ten. The sample consisted of peripheral blood, taken 28 days after the second AZD1222 dose. The sequence was obtained from an adult who received the AZD1222 COVID-19 vaccine. The chain recombines TRBV7-3 with TRBJ1-2; a possible D gene is TRBD1 (6 bases). The CDR3 nucleotides read TGTGCCAGCAGCCCCAACCCCGGACGGGGGGCGGGAGGCTACACCTTC. Amino acid sequence: CASSPNPGRGAGGYTF. The variable domain in full, with the rest retrieved from reference TRBV7-3 and TRBJ1-2, is GAGVSQTPSNKVTEKGKYVELRCDPISGHTALYWYRQSLGQGPEFLIYFQGTGAADDSGLPNDRFFAVRPEGSVSTLKIQRTERGDSAVYLCASSPNPGRGAGGYTFGSGTRLTVV.